This T cell receptor beta chain came from a study of T cell changes during pregnancy in multiple sclerosis. TCRdb's table, derived via immunoSEQ multiplex PCR, lists solely in-frame clones and lacks some. The profile shows under 80,000 clones, 80% to 95% of them singletons. CDR3 length: 15 amino acids. Germline V gene data show CDR1 as SEHNR and CDR2 as FQNEAQ (reference sequence). J lost 4 bases, V lost 4 bases, and 7 bases had no gene match. This chain joins TRBV7-9 and TRBJ2-1; 7 positions agree with TRBD1. Sample: peripheral blood, taken before pregnancy. This receptor was taken from a female donor with multiple sclerosis, enrolled in a pregnancy study. The CDR3 coding sequence is TGTGCCAGCAGCTCCCAGGGACAGCTATACAATGAGCAGTTCTTC. Translating gives CASSSQGQLYNEQFF.